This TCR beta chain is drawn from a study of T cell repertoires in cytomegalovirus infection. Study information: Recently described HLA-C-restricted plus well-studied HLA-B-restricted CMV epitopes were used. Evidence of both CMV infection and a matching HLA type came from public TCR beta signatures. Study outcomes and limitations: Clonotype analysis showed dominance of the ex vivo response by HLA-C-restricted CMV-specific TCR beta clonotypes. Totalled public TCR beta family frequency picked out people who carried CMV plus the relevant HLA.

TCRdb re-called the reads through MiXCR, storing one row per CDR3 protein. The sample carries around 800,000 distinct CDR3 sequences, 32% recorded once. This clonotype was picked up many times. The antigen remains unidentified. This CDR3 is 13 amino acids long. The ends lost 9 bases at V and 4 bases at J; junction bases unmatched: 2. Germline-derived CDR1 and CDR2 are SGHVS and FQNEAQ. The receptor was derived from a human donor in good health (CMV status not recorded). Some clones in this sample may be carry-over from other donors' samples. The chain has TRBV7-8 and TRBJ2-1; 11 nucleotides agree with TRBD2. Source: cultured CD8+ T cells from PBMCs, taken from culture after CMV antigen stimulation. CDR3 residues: CASRTSGYNEQFF. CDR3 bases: TGTGCCAGTCGGACTAGCGGGTACAATGAGCAGTTCTTC.